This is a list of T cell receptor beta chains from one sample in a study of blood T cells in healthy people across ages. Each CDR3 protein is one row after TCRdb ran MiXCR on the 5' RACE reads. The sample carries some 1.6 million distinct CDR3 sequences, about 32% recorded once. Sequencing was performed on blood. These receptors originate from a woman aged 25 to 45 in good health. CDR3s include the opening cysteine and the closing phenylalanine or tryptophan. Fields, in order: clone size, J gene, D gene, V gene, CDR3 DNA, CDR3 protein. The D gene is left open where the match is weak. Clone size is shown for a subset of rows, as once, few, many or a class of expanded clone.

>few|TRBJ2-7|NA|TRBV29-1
TGCAGCGTTGTTACCGCCTACGAGCAGTACTTC
CSVVTAYEQYF
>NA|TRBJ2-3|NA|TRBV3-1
TGTGCCAGCAGCCAAGCGAAGCGGCTAGGGGTAGATACGCAGTATTTT
CASSQAKRLGVDTQYF
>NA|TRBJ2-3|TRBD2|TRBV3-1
TGTGCCAGCAGCCAAGGTGTCGGGGGGATCACAGATACGCAGTATTTT
CASSQGVGGITDTQYF
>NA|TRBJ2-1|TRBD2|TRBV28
TGTGCCAGCAGTTTGATTCAACTAGCGGGCATTTACAATGAGCAGTTCTTC
CASSLIQLAGIYNEQFF
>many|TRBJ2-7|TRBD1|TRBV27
TGTGCCAGCAGTCCAGGGGGCGGGTTTAGTACCTACGAGCAGTACTTC
CASSPGGGFSTYEQYF
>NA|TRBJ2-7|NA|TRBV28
TGTGCCAGCAGTTTTATTCGGGACAAGGGGCCCGAGCAGTACTTC
CASSFIRDKGPEQYF
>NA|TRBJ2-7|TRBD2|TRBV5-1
TGCGCCAGCAGCTTGGTGTCTAGCGGGACCTACGAGCAGTACTTC
CASSLVSSGTYEQYF
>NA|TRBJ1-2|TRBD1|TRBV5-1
TGCGCCAGCAGCGAGAGGGACAGCTTCTATGGCTACACCTTC
CASSERDSFYGYTF
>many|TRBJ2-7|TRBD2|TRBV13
TGTGCCAGCAGCTTAGGCTTGGGTAGCGGGGAATTAAATTACGAGCAGTACTTC
CASSLGLGSGELNYEQYF
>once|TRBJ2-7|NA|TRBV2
TGTGCCAGCAGTGAGGGCCGGGACGGGAGAGCCTACGAGCAGTACTTC
CASSEGRDGRAYEQYF
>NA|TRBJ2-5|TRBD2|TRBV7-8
TGTGCCAGCAGCTCTGCGGTTCTAGCGGGAGCCCAAGAGACCCAGTACTTC
CASSSAVLAGAQETQYF
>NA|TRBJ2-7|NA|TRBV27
TGTACCAGCGAGGGTTCGAAGTCGAGCTCCTACGAGCAGTACTTC
CTSEGSKSSSYEQYF
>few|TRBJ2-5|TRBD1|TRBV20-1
TGCAGTGCTATAAGGACAGGGAGGCGAGAGACCCAGTACTTC
CSAIRTGRRETQYF
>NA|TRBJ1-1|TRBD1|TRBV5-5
TGTGCCAGCAGCGGGGACAGGAGCTCGGACACTGAAGCTTTCTTT
CASSGDRSSDTEAFF
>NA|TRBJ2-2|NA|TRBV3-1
TGTGCCAGCAGCCAAGAAAGCAGGAACACCGGGGAGCTGTTTTTT
CASSQESRNTGELFF
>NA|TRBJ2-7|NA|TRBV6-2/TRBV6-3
TGTGCCAGCAGTTTGGAACTAGGAACCTACGAGCGGTACTTC
CASSLELGTYERYF
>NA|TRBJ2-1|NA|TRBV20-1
TGCAGTGCGCCCCAGGACGGAGCCTATTACAATGAGCAGTTCTTC
CSAPQDGAYYNEQFF
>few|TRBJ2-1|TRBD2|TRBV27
TGTGCCAGCAGTTTTTCAGCGGGAGACCTTTCGGATGAGCAGTTCTTC
CASSFSAGDLSDEQFF
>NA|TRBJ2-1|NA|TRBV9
TGTGCCAGCAGCGTAGAAGGGTATCCTGAGCAGTTCTTC
CASSVEGYPEQFF
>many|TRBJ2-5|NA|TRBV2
TGTGCCAGCAACCCAGGGCCCCGAGAGACCCAGTACTTC
CASNPGPRETQYF
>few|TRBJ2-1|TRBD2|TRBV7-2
TGTGCCAGCAGCCCAAGACTAGCGGGAGTTTCGTTCTTC
CASSPRLAGVSFF
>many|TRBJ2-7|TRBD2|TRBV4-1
TGCGCCAGCAGCCAAGATCTAGCGGGGGCCAACTACGAGCAGTACTTC
CASSQDLAGANYEQYF
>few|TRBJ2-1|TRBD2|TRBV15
TGTGCCACCAGCAGAGAGCGGCGGGGGGAGCAGTTCTTC
CATSRERRGEQFF